The 4 T cell receptor beta chains below were found in one sample sequenced in a study of beta chain features in type 1 diabetes. Investigators reverse transcribed all isolated RNA, so they sequenced expressed TCRB transcripts. Repertoires were generated with immunoSEQ multiplex PCR, while TCRdb's copy carries only in-frame clones and drops some. This sample has about 150,000 clones, with roughly a tenth found just once. Sequencing input: naive CD4+ T cells from blood. Receptor source: a man aged 18 to 30 in good health.

The chain couples TRBV7-9 to TRBJ2-3, with D maybe TRBD2 (7 bases). Germline V gives CDR1 SEHNR, CDR2 FQNEAQ (reference sequence). This CDR3 is built from 15 residues. V was trimmed by 0 bases and J by 5 bases, leaving 12 bases between them. The CDR3 loop reads CASSLAGGQGDTQYF. The CDR3 coding sequence is TGTGCCAGCAGCTTAGCGGGGGGGCAGGGAGATACGCAGTATTTT.

This clone came up many times. V gene TRBV29-1 combines with J gene TRBJ2-1; D remains unclear. V dropped 3 bases and J dropped 2 bases, with 8 bases sitting between them. The CDR3 totals 13 residues. Germline V gives CDR1 SQVTM, CDR2 ANQGSEA. CDR3 sequence: CSVDHSTYNEQFF. The CDR3 DNA is TGCAGCGTTGATCACTCTACCTACAATGAGCAGTTCTTC.

This clone was recorded a few times. This sequence joins TRBV18 and TRBJ2-1, with 10 bases fitting TRBD2. The CDR3 contains 15 residues. The ends lost 3 bases at V and 13 bases at J; junction bases unmatched: 12. Germline lookup yields CDR1 KGHSH and CDR2 LQKENI. This chain's CDR3 is CASSPRLAGILEQFF. In nucleotides, the CDR3 is TGTGCCAGCTCACCCCGACTAGCGGGCATCCTAGAACAGTTCTTC.

V gene TRBV14 combines with J gene TRBJ2-3; no clear D gene. Trimming shortened V by 1 base and J by 0 bases, and 8 bases separated the two germline ends. There are 15 residues in the CDR3. CDR1 is SGHDN and CDR2 is FVKESK in the germline V gene. The chain's CDR3 is CASSQGVTSTDTQYF. CDR3 DNA: TGTGCCAGCAGCCAAGGAGTAACTAGCACAGATACGCAGTATTTT.